This T cell receptor beta chain stems from a study of OX40 agonist ivuxolimab in advanced cancers. Overall study context: Patients were given ivuxolimab, an antibody that agonizes OX40 (CD134). Study-wide findings and caveats: With doses of 0.1-3.0 mg/kg, partial responders showed among the lowest clonal expansion. Researchers report that CD8+ T cells had, on average, more expanded clones than CD4+.

The CDR3 runs to 14 residues. Germline CDR1 reads LNHDA; CDR2 reads SQIVND (reference sequence). The V segment lost 3 bases and the J segment 8 bases; nucleotides outside the gene matches: 6. To note about this clone: Its antigen is undetermined.

Measured with immunoSEQ multiplex PCR; TCRdb has only the in-frame clones, and not every one. The table records over 100,000 clones, 90% of them present only once. This receptor was identified in an adult with an advanced solid tumor such as melanoma, head and neck, liver or kidney cancer. The sequencing here drew on CD4+ or CD8+ T cells sorted from blood, taken in a trial of the OX40 agonist ivuxolimab. The chain carries TRBV19 and TRBJ2-1; 8 bases are shared with TRBD2. The CDR3 DNA is TGTGCCAGTAGTATCCAGCGGGAGACCGATGAGCAGTTCTTC. Its protein is CASSIQRETDEQFF.